The 8 T cell receptor beta chains listed next were all sequenced from one sample in a study of shared clonotypes between healthy human individuals. TCRdb's copy holds only in-frame clones and misses some; the assay was immunoSEQ multiplex PCR. There are 1,400,000 or so clones in the sample; approximately 98.5% occur only once, and roughly 0.35% lies in the top ten. Sequenced input: naive CD4+ T cells sorted from blood. Subset: CD45RA+ positively selected. All receptors derive from a man aged 25-40 years in good health.

The chain combines TRBV27 with TRBJ2-7; 12 nucleotides line up with TRBD2. With 2 bases clipped from V and 8 bases from J, the junction kept 4 bases outside the gene matches. Germline V gives CDR1 MNHEY, CDR2 SMNVEV (reference sequence). CDR3 size: 14 residues. The CDR3 loop reads CASSLVTSGSKQYF. CDR3 coding DNA: TGTGCCAGCAGTTTAGTGACTAGCGGGAGCAAGCAGTACTTC.

Note on this clone: The sample has other DNA sequences that encode this CDR3 too. The V call is TRBV5-1, the J call TRBJ2-2; D perhaps matches TRBD1 (6 bases). CDR1 is SGHRS and CDR2 is YFSETQ in the germline V gene. Trimming removed 4 bases at V and 0 bases at J, with 10 bases between. This CDR3 region has 15 residues. CDR3 region: CASSPDRPNTGELFF. The CDR3 region has the DNA TGCGCCAGCAGCCCGGACAGACCGAACACCGGGGAGCTGTTTTTT. Together with reference TRBV5-1 and TRBJ2-2, the CDR3 gives the full variable domain: KAGVTQTPRYLIKTRGQQVTLSCSPISGHRSVSWYQQTPGQGLQFLFEYFSETQRNKGNFPGRFSGRQFSNSRSEMNVSTLELGDSALYLCASSPDRPNTGELFFGEGSRLTVL.

The chain uses TRBV27 and TRBJ2-2, with 13 bases identical to TRBD2. The CDR3 is made up of 17 amino acids. Germline CDR1 is MNHEY and CDR2 is SMNVEV (reference sequence). V was pared by 5 bases and J by 4 bases, with 7 bases of the junction left unmatched. The CDR3 sequence: CASSPGLAGVLTGELFF. CDR3 in DNA: TGTGCCAGCAGTCCTGGACTAGCGGGAGTGCTCACCGGGGAGCTGTTTTTT.

V is TRBV28 and J is TRBJ2-1; D call uncertain. V was pared by 1 base and J by 10 bases, with 17 bases between. The CDR3 spans 15 residues. Germline CDR1 is MDHEN and CDR2 is SYDVKM. DNA of the CDR3: TGTGCCAGCAGTTTATTATTTTTGGCAGAGAAGGAGCAGTTCTTC. Translation gives CASSLLFLAEKEQFF. The full variable domain, in which reference TRBV28 and TRBJ2-1 provide the parts outside the CDR3, is DVKVTQSSRYLVKRTGEKVFLECVQDMDHENMFWYRQDPGLGLRLIYFSYDVKMKEKGDIPEGYSVSREKKERFSLILESASTNQTSMYLCASSLLFLAEKEQFFGPGTRLTVL.

V and J are TRBV5-1 and TRBJ2-1, with 10 bases aligning to TRBD2. Germline V lookup: CDR1 SGHRS, CDR2 YFSETQ. V trimming: 2 bases; J trimming: 8 bases; junction bases outside the gene matches: 1. There are 13 residues in the CDR3. CDR3 loop: CASSFLAGDEQFF. The CDR3 DNA reads TGCGCCAGCAGCTTCCTAGCGGGAGATGAGCAGTTCTTC.

This chain uses TRBV18 with TRBJ1-1; D uncertain. Germline values: CDR1 KGHSH, CDR2 LQKENI. Trimming removed 1 base from V and 1 base from J, with 13 bases in between. CDR3 length equals 16 residues. In nucleotides, the CDR3 is TGTGCCAGCTCACCACTTCAGCAGGAAGGGAACACTGAAGCTTTCTTT. This codes for CASSPLQQEGNTEAFF. Variable domain in full (rest from reference TRBV18 and TRBJ1-1): NAGVMQNPRHLVRRRGQEARLRCSPMKGHSHVYWYRQLPEEGLKFMVYLQKENIIDESGMPKERFSAEFPKEGPSILRIQQVVRGDSAAYFCASSPLQQEGNTEAFFGQGTRLTVV.

V and J are TRBV10-3 and TRBJ2-5; D possibly matches TRBD1 or TRBD2 (5 bases each). Between the trimmed V and J ends, which lost 1 base and 5 bases, there was a span of 5 bases. CDR3 size: 12 residues. Germline CDR1 reads ENHRY; CDR2 reads SYGVKD. Written as DNA, the CDR3 is TGTGCCATCAGTGAGTGGGGGGAGACCCAGTACTTC. The encoded protein is CAISEWGETQYF.

This chain links TRBV5-6 with TRBJ2-3, with D possibly TRBD1 on 5 matching bases. Trimming pared 0 bases from V and 4 bases from J, leaving 12 bases between. This CDR3 contains 15 residues. CDR1 and CDR2 from the germline V gene are SGHDT and YYEEEE. DNA for the CDR3: TGTGCCAGCAGCTTGGGGCAGGGTGGCCCAGATACGCAGTATTTT. Residues: CASSLGQGGPDTQYF.